This T cell receptor (beta chain) was recovered during a study of T cell responses to AZD1222 COVID-19 vaccine. Here immunoSEQ multiplex PCR was the method, and the copy in TCRdb shows in-frame clones only, minus some. Of about 95,000 clones listed, roughly 91% were seen once; the top ten hold around 4%. V lost 8 bases to trimming and J lost 7 bases, with 21 bases between them. The CDR3 totals 16 residues. CDR1 and CDR2 (germline): LNHDA, SQIVND (reference sequence). The input for sequencing was peripheral blood, taken on day 0 of AZD1222 vaccination. This clonotype was sampled from an adult in good health. This chain links TRBV19 with TRBJ1-6, with D perhaps TRBD1 (6 bases). The CDR3 reads CASRPPGAGPNSPLHF. CDR3 DNA: TGTGCCAGTCGACCCCCAGGGGCAGGGCCCAATTCACCCCTCCACTTT.